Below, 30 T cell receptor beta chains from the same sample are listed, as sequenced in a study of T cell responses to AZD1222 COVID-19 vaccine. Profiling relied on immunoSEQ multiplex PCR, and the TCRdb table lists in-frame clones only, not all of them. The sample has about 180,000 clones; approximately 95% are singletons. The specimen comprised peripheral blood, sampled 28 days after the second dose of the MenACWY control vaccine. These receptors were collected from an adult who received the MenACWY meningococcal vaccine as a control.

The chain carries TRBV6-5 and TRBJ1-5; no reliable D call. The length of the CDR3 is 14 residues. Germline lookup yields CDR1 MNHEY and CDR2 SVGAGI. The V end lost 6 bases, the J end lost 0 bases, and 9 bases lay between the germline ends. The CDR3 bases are TGTGCCAGCAGGCCCGGCGGTAGCAATCAGCCCCAGCATTTT. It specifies CASRPGGSNQPQHF.

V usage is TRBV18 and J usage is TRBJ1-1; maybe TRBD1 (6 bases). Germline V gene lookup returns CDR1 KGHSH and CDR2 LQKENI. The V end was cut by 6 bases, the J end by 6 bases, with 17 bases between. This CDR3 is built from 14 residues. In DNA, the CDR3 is TGTGCCAGCTCTCCTGGACTACAGGGCGCTGAAGCTTTCTTT. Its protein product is CASSPGLQGAEAFF.

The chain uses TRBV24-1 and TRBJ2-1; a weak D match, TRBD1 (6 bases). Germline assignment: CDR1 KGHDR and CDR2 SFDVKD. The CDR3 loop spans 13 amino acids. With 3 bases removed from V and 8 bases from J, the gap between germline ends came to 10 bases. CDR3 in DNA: TGTGCCACCAGTGATGGGGGCCTAGATGAGCAGTTCTTC. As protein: CATSDGGLDEQFF.

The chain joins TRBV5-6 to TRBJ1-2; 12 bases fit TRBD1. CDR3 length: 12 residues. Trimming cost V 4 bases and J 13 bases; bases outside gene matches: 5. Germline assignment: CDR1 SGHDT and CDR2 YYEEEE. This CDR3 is CASSLGQGALTF. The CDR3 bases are TGTGCCAGCAGCCTGGGACAGGGGGCTCTCACCTTC.

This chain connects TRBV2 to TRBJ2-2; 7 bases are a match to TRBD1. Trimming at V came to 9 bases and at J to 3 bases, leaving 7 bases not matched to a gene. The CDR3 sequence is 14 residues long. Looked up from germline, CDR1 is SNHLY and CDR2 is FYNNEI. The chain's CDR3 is CASQWDSDTGELFF. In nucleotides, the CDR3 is TGTGCCAGTCAGTGGGACAGTGACACCGGGGAGCTGTTTTTT. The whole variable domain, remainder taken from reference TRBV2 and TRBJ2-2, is EPEVTQTPSHQVTQMGQEVILRCVPISNHLYFYWYRQILGQKVEFLVSFYNNEISEKSEIFDDQFSVERPDGSNFTLKIRSTKLEDSAMYFCASQWDSDTGELFFGEGSRLTVL.

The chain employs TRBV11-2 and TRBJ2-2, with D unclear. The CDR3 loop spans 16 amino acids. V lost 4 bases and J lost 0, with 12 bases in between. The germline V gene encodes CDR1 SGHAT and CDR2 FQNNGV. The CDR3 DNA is TGTGCCAGCAGCTCACGGACGGATGCGAACACCGGGGAGCTGTTTTTT. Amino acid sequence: CASSSRTDANTGELFF.

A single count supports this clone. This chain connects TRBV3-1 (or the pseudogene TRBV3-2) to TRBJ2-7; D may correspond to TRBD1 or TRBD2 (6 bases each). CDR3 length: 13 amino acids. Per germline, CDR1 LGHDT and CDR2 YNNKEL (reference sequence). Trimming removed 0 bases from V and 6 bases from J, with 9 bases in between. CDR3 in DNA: TGTGCCAGCAGCCAAGAGCCGGGGGCCGAGCAGTACTTC. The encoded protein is CASSQEPGAEQYF.

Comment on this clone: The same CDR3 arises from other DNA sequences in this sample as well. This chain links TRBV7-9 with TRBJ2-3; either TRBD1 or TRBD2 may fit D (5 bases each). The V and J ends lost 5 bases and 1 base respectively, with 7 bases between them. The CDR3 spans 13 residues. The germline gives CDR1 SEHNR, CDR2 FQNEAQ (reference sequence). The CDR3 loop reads CASSLGGTDTQYF. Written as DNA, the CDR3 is TGTGCCAGCAGCCTGGGGGGCACAGATACGCAGTATTTT.

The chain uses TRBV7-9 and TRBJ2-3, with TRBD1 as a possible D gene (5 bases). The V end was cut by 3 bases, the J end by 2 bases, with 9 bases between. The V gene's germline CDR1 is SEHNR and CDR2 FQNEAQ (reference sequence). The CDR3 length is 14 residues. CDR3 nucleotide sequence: TGTGCCAGCAGCTTCGACAGTCCCACAGATACGCAGTATTTT. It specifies CASSFDSPTDTQYF.

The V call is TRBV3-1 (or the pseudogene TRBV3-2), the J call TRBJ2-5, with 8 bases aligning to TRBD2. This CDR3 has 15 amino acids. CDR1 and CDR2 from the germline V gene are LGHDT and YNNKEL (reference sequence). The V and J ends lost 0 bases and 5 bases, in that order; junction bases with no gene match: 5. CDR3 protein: CASSQDPGRAETQYF. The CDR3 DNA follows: TGTGCCAGCAGCCAAGATCCCGGGAGGGCGGAGACCCAGTACTTC.

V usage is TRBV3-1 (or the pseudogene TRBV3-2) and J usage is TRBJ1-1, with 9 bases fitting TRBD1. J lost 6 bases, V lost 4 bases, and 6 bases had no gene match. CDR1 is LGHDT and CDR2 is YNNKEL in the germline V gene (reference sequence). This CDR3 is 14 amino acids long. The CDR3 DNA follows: TGTGCCAGCAGCCGGGGGGACAGGGTGGCTGAAGCTTTCTTT. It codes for CASSRGDRVAEAFF.

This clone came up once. This CDR3 reads CASSSYGANTEAFF. The CDR3 nucleotides read TGTGCCAGCAGCTCGTATGGGGCGAACACTGAAGCTTTCTTT. This sequence joins TRBV27 and TRBJ1-1; a possible D gene is TRBD1 (5 bases). Germline loops: CDR1 MNHEY, CDR2 SMNVEV (reference sequence). Trimming cost V 6 bases and J 1 base, with 12 bases left between them. This CDR3 is 14 amino acids long.

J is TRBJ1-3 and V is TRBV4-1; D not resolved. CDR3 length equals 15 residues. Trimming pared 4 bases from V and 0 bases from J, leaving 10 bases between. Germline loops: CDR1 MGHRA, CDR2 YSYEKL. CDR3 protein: CASSPYSISGNTIYF. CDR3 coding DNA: TGCGCCAGCAGCCCATACTCAATCTCTGGAAACACCATATATTTT.

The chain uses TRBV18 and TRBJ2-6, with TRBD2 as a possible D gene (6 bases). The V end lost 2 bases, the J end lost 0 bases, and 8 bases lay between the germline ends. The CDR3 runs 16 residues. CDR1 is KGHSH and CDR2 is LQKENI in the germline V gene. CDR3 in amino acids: CASSPLADSGANVLTF. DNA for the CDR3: TGTGCCAGCTCACCATTAGCGGACTCTGGGGCCAACGTCCTGACTTTC.

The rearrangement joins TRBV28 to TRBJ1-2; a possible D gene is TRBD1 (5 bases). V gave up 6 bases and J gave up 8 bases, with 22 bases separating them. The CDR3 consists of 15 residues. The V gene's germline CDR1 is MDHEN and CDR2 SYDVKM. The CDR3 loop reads CASRESYRGTPGYTF. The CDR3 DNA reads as TGTGCCAGCAGGGAAAGCTATCGCGGGACCCCGGGCTACACCTTC.

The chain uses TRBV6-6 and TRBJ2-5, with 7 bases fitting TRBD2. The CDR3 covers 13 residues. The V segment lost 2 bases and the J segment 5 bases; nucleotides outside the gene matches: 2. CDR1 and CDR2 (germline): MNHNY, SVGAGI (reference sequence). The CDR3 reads CASSYIGRETQYF. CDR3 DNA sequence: TGTGCCAGCAGTTACATCGGGAGGGAGACCCAGTACTTC.

CDR3: CASSIGGGPHEQFF. In nucleotides, the CDR3 is TGTGCCAGTAGTATCGGGGGGGGCCCGCATGAGCAGTTCTTC. The chain uses TRBV19 and TRBJ2-1; 8 bases fit TRBD2. CDR1 is LNHDA and CDR2 is SQIVND in the germline V gene (reference sequence). CDR3 length: 14 residues. V was pared by 3 bases and J by 8 bases, with 6 bases of the junction left unmatched.

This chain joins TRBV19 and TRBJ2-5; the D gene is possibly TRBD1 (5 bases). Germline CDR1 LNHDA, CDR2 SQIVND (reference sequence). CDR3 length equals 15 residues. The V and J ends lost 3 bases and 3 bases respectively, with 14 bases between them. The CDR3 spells CASSIRAGPKETQYF. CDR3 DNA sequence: TGTGCCAGTAGTATTCGCGCAGGGCCGAAAGAGACCCAGTACTTC.

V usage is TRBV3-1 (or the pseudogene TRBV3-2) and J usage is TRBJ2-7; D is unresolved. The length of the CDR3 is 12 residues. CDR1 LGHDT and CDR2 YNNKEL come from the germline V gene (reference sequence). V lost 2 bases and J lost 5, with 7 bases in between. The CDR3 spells CASSQRRDEQYF. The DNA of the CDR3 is TGTGCCAGCAGCCAACGACGGGACGAGCAGTACTTC.

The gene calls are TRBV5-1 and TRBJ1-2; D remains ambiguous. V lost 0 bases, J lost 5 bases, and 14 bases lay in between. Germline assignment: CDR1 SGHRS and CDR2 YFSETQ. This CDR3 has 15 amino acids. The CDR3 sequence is CASSLVPSTNYGYTF. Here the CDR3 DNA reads TGCGCCAGCAGCTTGGTACCCTCCACAAATTATGGCTACACCTTC.

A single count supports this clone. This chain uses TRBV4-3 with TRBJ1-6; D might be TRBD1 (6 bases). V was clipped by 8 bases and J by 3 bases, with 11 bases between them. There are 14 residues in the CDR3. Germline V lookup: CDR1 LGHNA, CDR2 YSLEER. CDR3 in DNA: TGCGCCAGCTCTCGGGACAACTATAATTCACCCCTCCACTTT. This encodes CASSRDNYNSPLHF.

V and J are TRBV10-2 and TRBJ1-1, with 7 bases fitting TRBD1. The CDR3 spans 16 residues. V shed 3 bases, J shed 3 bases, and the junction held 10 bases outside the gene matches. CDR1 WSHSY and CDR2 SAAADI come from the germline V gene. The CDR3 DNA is TGCGCCAGCAGTGACCCAGGGGGTAGAGGGGACACTGAAGCTTTCTTT. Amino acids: CASSDPGGRGDTEAFF.

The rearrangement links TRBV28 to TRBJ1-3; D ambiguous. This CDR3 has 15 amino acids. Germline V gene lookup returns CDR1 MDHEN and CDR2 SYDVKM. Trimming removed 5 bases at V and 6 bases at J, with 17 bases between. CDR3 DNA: TGTGCCAGCAGTAGCTCCGGAACCGGCGAAAACACCATATATTTT. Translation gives CASSSSGTGENTIYF.

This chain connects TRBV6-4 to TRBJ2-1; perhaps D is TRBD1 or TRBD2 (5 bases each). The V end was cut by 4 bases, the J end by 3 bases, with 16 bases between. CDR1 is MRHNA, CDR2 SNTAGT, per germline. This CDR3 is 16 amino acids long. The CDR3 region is CASSAFGTEIYNEQFF. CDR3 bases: TGTGCCAGCAGTGCATTTGGGACCGAAATCTACAATGAGCAGTTCTTC.

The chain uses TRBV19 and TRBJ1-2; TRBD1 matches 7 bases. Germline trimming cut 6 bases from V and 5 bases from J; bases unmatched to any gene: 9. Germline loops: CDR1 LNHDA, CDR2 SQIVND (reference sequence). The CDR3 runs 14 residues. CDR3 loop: CASSKRGQSYGYTF. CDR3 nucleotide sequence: TGTGCCAGTAGCAAGAGGGGACAGTCTTATGGCTACACCTTC. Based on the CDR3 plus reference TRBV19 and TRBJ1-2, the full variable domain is DGGITQSPKYLFRKEGQNVTLSCEQNLNHDAMYWYRQDPGQGLRLIYYSQIVNDFQKGDIAEGYSVSREKKESFPLTVTSAQKNPTAFYLCASSKRGQSYGYTFGSGTRLTVV.

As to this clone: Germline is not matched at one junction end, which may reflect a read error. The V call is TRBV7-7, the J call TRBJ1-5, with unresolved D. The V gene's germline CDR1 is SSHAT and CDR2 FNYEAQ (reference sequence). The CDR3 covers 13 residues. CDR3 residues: CASSPQYGSAQHF. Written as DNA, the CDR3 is TGTGCTAGCAGCCCCCAGTACGGCTCAGCCCAGCATTTT. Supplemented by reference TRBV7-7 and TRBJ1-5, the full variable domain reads GAGVSQSPRYKVTKRGQDVTLRCDPISSHATLYWYQQALGQGPEFLTYFNYEAQPDKSGLPSDRFSAERPEGSISTLTIQRTEQRDSAMYRCASSPQYGSAQHFGDGTRLSIL.

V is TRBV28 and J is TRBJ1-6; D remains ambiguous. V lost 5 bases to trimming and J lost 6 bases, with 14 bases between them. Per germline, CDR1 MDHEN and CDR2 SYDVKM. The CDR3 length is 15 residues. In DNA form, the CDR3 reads TGTGCCAGCAGTCCCCCCAGGTCCCTTAATTCACCCCTCCACTTT. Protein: CASSPPRSLNSPLHF.

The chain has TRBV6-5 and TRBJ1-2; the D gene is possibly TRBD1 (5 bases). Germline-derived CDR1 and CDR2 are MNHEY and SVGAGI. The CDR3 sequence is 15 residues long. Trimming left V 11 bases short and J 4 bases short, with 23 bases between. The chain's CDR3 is CAASKRGARSYGYTF. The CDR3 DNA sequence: TGTGCCGCCAGCAAACGAGGGGCCAGAAGCTATGGCTACACCTTC.

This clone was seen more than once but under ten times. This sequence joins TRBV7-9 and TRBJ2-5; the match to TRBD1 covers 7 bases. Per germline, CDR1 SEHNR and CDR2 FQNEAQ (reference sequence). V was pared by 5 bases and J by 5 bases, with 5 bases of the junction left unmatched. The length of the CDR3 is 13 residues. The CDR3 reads CASSPRGPETQYF. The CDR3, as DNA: TGTGCCAGCAGCCCGAGGGGGCCGGAGACCCAGTACTTC.

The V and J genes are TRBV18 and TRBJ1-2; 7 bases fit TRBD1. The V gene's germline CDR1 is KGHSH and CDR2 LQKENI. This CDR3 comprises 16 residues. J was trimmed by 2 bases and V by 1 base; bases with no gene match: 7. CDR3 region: CASSPRGTEVNYGYTF. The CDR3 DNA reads TGTGCCAGCTCACCACGAGGGACAGAAGTAAACTATGGCTACACCTTC.